This TCR beta chain was sequenced during a study of blood T cell repertoires in COVID-19. For the study at large: The origin of the acute and convalescent COVID-19 samples was the United States, Italy and Spain. T cells, B-cell-depleted T cells, or PBMCs supplied cDNA or gDNA.

Trimming cost V 3 bases and J 8 bases; bases outside gene matches: 6. The CDR3 length is 12 residues. The germline V gene encodes CDR1 GTSNPN and CDR2 SVGIG (reference sequence). In the original processing: Nucleated cell counts were estimated from reference gene primer amplification. Sequencing used immunoSEQ multiplex PCR; TCRdb keeps in-frame clones, though not all of them. D and trimming were read from the DNA, whereas the V and J calls and clone size are those reported in that table. This sample has about 99,000 clones, with 84% found just once. The sequence was collected from a man between 65 and 85 years old with active or convalescent COVID-19. Sequenced material: peripheral blood. This rearrangement joins TRBV30 to TRBJ1-1, with 7 bases identical to TRBD1. The CDR3 DNA reads TGTGCCTGGAGAATTAACAGGGGCGAAGCTTTCTTT. Its protein is CAWRINRGEAFF.